The present TCR beta chain was sequenced within a study of early T cells in non-severe SARS-CoV-2 infection. Study information: Whole-blood bulk RNA, unsorted, was sequenced, and chains were unpaired.

cDNA molecules, individually, were tagged with unique molecular identifiers. Each CDR3 protein is one row after TCRdb ran MiXCR on the 5' RACE reads. This sample has about 56,000 distinct CDR3 sequences, with less than 15% found just once. In its sample, this clonotype was seen a few times. Its antigen is not known. General study findings and limits: Sequences matched to VDJdb favored anti-spike CD8 responses, while private and CD4 specificities were missed.

The V gene's germline CDR1 is SGHTS and CDR2 YDEGEE. The CDR3 extends over 16 amino acids. V was trimmed by 4 bases and J by 0 bases, leaving 14 bases between them. The source is an adult who was a healthcare worker with PCR-confirmed SARS-CoV-2 infection or an uninfected control (not recorded which). Sequencing used whole blood, obtained at baseline. The rearrangement uses TRBV5-8 and TRBJ1-3; D perhaps matches TRBD1 (5 bases). The CDR3 loop reads CASSPGTHSSGNTIYF. CDR3 coding DNA: TGTGCCAGCAGCCCCGGGACCCATAGCTCTGGAAACACCATATATTTT.